The TCR beta chain under discussion was sequenced for a study of T cell repertoires in cytomegalovirus infection. Across the study: CMV infection plus the matching HLA type was flagged by public TCR beta signatures.

This CDR3 spans 13 amino acids. Germline V gene lookup returns CDR1 SGHTA and CDR2 FQGNSA. Trimming took off 5 bases at V and 5 bases at J, with 10 bases between the two ends. Whole-study findings and limits: HLA-C-restricted CMV clonotypes gave the most frequent clonotype in two of eight donors. Individuals carrying CMV plus the relevant HLA were identified by cumulative frequency of public TCR beta families.

MiXCR was run by TCRdb on the reads, yielding one entry per CDR3 protein. The table has fewer than 300,000 distinct CDR3 sequences, about 23% seen once. This clonotype was detected ten times or more. The antigen is unknown. The clonotype originates from a human donor in good health (CMV status not recorded). Some clones in this sample may be carry-over from other donors' samples. The specimen sequenced was PBMCs. The rearrangement joins TRBV7-2 to TRBJ1-5; D is possibly TRBD1 (6 bases). The CDR3 DNA is TGTGCCAGCAGCACATCAGGGGATCAGCCCCAGCATTTT. Protein sequence: CASSTSGDQPQHF.